This T cell receptor (beta chain) was identified during a study of neurological immune-mediated disorders. This clonotype was recorded many times. Trimming cost V 4 bases and J 8 bases; bases outside gene matches: 11. Looked up from germline, CDR1 is SGHRS and CDR2 is YFSETQ. This CDR3 contains 14 residues. Using its own MiXCR run on the 5' RACE reads, TCRdb lists one record per CDR3 protein. The sample shows about 66,000 distinct CDR3 sequences, 4.5% to 5.5% of them seen only once. Sequencing was performed on PBMCs. The TCR comes from a man aged 25-45 years with multiple sclerosis. The genes are TRBV5-1 and TRBJ1-2; 7 nucleotides align to TRBD1. The CDR3 loop is CASSTDRRREGYTF. The CDR3 DNA follows: TGCGCCAGCAGCACGGACAGGCGACGTGAGGGCTACACCTTC.